These 4 T cell receptor beta chains were all obtained from the same sample, sequenced in a study of memory CD4+ T cells and cytomegalovirus serostatus. Single viable CD3+CD4+CD8-CD45RO+ cells were sorted as the memory CD4+ T cells. The data were produced by immunoSEQ multiplex PCR, yet TCRdb's version contains in-frame clones alone and is incomplete. The sample contains tens of thousands of clones, around 78% of which appear only once. Sequencing input: memory CD4+ T cells from blood. The receptors here all came from an adult in good health and CMV-seronegative.

The chain employs TRBV14 and TRBJ1-6; a possible D gene is TRBD1 (5 bases). The V gene lost 7 bases and the J gene lost 10 bases, with 14 bases spanning the gap. Germline lookup yields CDR1 SGHDN and CDR2 FVKESK. This CDR3 region has 13 residues. CDR3 amino acids: CASKGEVSSPLHF. The CDR3 bases are TGTGCCAGCAAAGGGGAGGTCAGCTCACCCCTCCACTTT.

V is TRBV6-1 and J is TRBJ2-1, with 8 bases that match TRBD1. Germline trimming cut 6 bases from V and 10 bases from J; bases unmatched to any gene: 14. Looked up from germline, CDR1 is MNHNS and CDR2 is SASEGT. This CDR3 is 15 amino acids long. The CDR3 is CASRLVTTGEDEQFF. The CDR3 DNA is TGTGCCAGCAGGTTAGTGACGACAGGGGAGGACGAGCAGTTCTTC.

The chain couples TRBV6-5 to TRBJ2-7; D is tentatively TRBD1 or TRBD2 (5 bases each). Per the germline V gene, CDR1 is MNHEY and CDR2 is SVGAGI. V was clipped by 2 bases and J by 2 bases, with 13 bases between them. CDR3 length: 15 amino acids. In nucleotides, the CDR3 is TGTGCCAGCAGTTACACCCGGGACCCGACCTACGAGCAGTACTTC. Its translation is CASSYTRDPTYEQYF.

The chain links TRBV6-1 to TRBJ1-2, with D possibly TRBD1 on 5 matching bases. Germline V CDR1 and CDR2: MNHNS, SASEGT. The V and J ends lost 4 bases and 5 bases respectively, with 14 bases between them. This CDR3 region has 14 residues. CDR3 bases: TGTGCCAGCAGTGTAGAAGGTGAGGGGTATGGCTACACCTTC. Protein product: CASSVEGEGYGYTF.